This entry is about one TCR beta chain. Antigen unknown. This specimen belongs to a study of monozygotic twins with inflammatory bowel disease. The CDR3 contains 17 residues. From germline, CDR1 is MNHEY and CDR2 SVGEGT. Researchers isolated total RNA from whole blood without sorting T cells. Both TCRalpha and TCRbeta cDNA were subjected to two nested PCRs lasting around 15 and 9 cycles. TCRdb re-called the 5' RACE reads, yielding one record per CDR3 amino acid sequence without DNA. The sample spans approximately 150,000 distinct CDR3 sequences; the ten largest clones claim roughly 7.4%. Findings and caveats of the study: No repertoire similarity difference was seen between concordant and discordant twins; power was possibly limited. Among IBD patients, fewer clonotypes were shared with others than among healthy twins, especially with disease activity.

This receptor was identified in a human donor with ulcerative colitis or Crohn's disease, or a healthy co-twin of an affected twin (not recorded which). Sequenced: blood. The chain is built from TRBV6-2 or TRBV6-3 and TRBJ2-7; the D gene TCRdb calls, TRBD2, cannot be checked with no DNA. CDR3 sequence: CASRKTRTSGRGYEQYF.